The 5 T cell receptor beta chains reported below all come from one sample, sequenced in a study of shared clonotypes between healthy human individuals. Sequencing was performed with immunoSEQ multiplex PCR; in TCRdb, only in-frame clones are kept and a portion is missing. The repertoire holds about 1.1 million clones, with approximately 77% as singletons. Sequences were obtained from memory CD4+ T cells from PBMCs. Subset described: CD45RA-negative fraction. All receptors come from a man aged 18 to 29 in good health. Some clones in this sample may be carry-over from other donors' samples.

The rearrangement uses TRBV9 and TRBJ1-4; 10 positions match TRBD1. V dropped 3 bases and J dropped 10; count of bases not matched to a gene: 6. Looked up from germline, CDR1 is SGDLS and CDR2 is YYNGEE. The CDR3 contains 14 residues. CDR3 region: CASSAGGQGRKLFF. The CDR3 DNA reads as TGTGCCAGCAGCGCGGGGGGACAGGGGCGAAAACTGTTTTTT. The entire variable domain, with the rest obtained from reference TRBV9 and TRBJ1-4, is as follows: DSGVTQTPKHLITATGQRVTLRCSPRSGDLSVYWYQQSLDQGLQFLIQYYNGEERAKGNILERFSAQQFPDLHSELNLSSLELGDSALYFCASSAGGQGRKLFFGSGTQLSVL.

A few counts support this clone. The rearrangement joins TRBV28 to TRBJ1-5, with D tentatively TRBD1 (5 bases). CDR1 and CDR2 (germline): MDHEN, SYDVKM. The length of the CDR3 is 14 residues. With 5 bases removed from V and 4 bases from J, the gap between germline ends came to 12 bases. For the CDR3, the DNA is TGTGCCAGCAGTCCGTCGGGGGATAATCAGCCCCAGCATTTT. Translation: CASSPSGDNQPQHF.

This clone was seen just once. The chain carries TRBV4-1 and TRBJ1-3; D is unclear. CDR1 is MGHRA and CDR2 is YSYEKL in the germline V gene. The V and J ends lost 0 bases and 8 bases respectively, with 17 bases between them. The CDR3 is made up of 16 amino acids. The CDR3 reads CASSQEESRVGYTIYF. The CDR3 DNA reads as TGCGCCAGCAGCCAAGAGGAATCGAGGGTGGGGTACACCATATATTTT.

This chain connects TRBV30 to TRBJ1-1, with D hard to call. V was trimmed by 5 bases and J by 1 base, leaving 8 bases between them. The CDR3 runs 12 residues. CDR1 is GTSNPN and CDR2 is SVGIG in the germline V gene (reference sequence). The CDR3 reads CAWGLENTEAFF. CDR3 bases: TGTGCCTGGGGACTGGAGAACACTGAAGCTTTCTTT.

The chain has TRBV11-1 and TRBJ2-5; 11 nucleotides match TRBD2. Germline CDR1 SGHAT, CDR2 FQDESV (reference sequence). Trimming took 5 bases from V and 5 from J; bases not matched to a gene: 7. The CDR3 is made up of 15 amino acids. CDR3 sequence reads: CASSTALAGAETQYF. For the CDR3, the DNA is TGTGCCAGCAGCACCGCACTAGCGGGAGCCGAGACCCAGTACTTC.